The 20 T cell receptor beta chains below all came from one sample that was sequenced in a study of lymphopenia after photon versus proton radiotherapy. Generated by immunoSEQ multiplex PCR, the TCRdb table keeps only in-frame clones and is missing some. The data hold 15,000 to 20,000 clones, with roughly nine tenths observed a single time. Specimen: peripheral blood, collected from a patient treated with proton-based radiotherapy. These receptors all come from a man aged 65 to 79 with pancreatic cancer.

The count of this clone is one. The chain has TRBV18 and TRBJ1-1; D gene unclear. The germline V gene has CDR1 KGHSH and CDR2 LQKENI. With 2 bases removed from V and 0 bases from J, the gap between germline ends came to 10 bases. CDR3 length: 15 amino acids. In nucleotides, the CDR3 is TGTGCCAGCTCACCAAACAGTGGGCTGAACACTGAAGCTTTCTTT. Protein sequence: CASSPNSGLNTEAFF.

The chain carries TRBV7-2 and TRBJ1-2; D is unclear. CDR1 and CDR2 (germline): SGHTA, FQGNSA. This CDR3 has 13 residues. Between the trimmed V and J ends, which lost 5 bases and 4 bases, there was a span of 11 bases. DNA of the CDR3: TGTGCCAGCAGCAGTTACGTCCTCTATGGCTACACCTTC. It encodes CASSSYVLYGYTF.

The chain combines TRBV5-8 with TRBJ1-6; no clear D. CDR1 and CDR2 (germline): SGHTS, YDEGEE. The CDR3 sequence is 14 residues long. V lost 0 bases and J lost 6, with 7 bases in between. CDR3 region: CASSLVGVNSPLHF. The CDR3 coding sequence is TGTGCCAGCAGCTTGGTTGGAGTTAATTCACCCCTCCACTTT.

The chain joins TRBV9 to TRBJ1-4; unclear D gene. In germline, CDR1 is SGDLS, CDR2 YYNGEE. The CDR3 runs to 14 residues. The V end was cut by 0 bases, the J end by 4 bases, with 7 bases between. The CDR3 nucleotides are TGTGCCAGCAGCGTAGACCAGTATAATGAAAAACTGTTTTTT. The encoded protein is CASSVDQYNEKLFF.

J is TRBJ2-5 and V is TRBV6-5; TRBD1 matches 9 bases. The CDR3 is made up of 15 amino acids. With 4 bases clipped from V and 7 bases from J, the junction kept 10 bases outside the gene matches. Germline V gives CDR1 MNHEY, CDR2 SVGAGI. The CDR3 DNA follows: TGTGCCAGCAGTTCCCCGGGACAGGGAATCGGGACCCAGTACTTC. Amino acids: CASSSPGQGIGTQYF.

The genes are TRBV30 and TRBJ1-2; unclear D gene. The germline V gene encodes CDR1 GTSNPN and CDR2 SVGIG (reference sequence). The length of the CDR3 is 14 residues. The V end was cut by 3 bases, the J end by 4 bases, with 15 bases between. The CDR3 loop is CAWSVSILGYGYTF. CDR3 coding DNA: TGTGCCTGGAGCGTTTCGATCTTGGGCTATGGCTACACCTTC.

For this clone: Other DNA sequences in the same sample also yield this CDR3. The CDR3 DNA reads TGCGCCAGCAGTAGTCCAGGGGGCACAGATACGCAGTATTTT. This gives the protein CASSSPGGTDTQYF. This chain connects TRBV5-1 to TRBJ2-3; weak D call: TRBD1 (6 bases). The germline gives CDR1 SGHRS, CDR2 YFSETQ. Trimming removed 5 bases from V and 1 base from J, with 11 bases in between. This CDR3 is built from 14 residues. The full variable domain, in which reference TRBV5-1 and TRBJ2-3 provide the parts outside the CDR3, is KAGVTQTPRYLIKTRGQQVTLSCSPISGHRSVSWYQQTPGQGLQFLFEYFSETQRNKGNFPGRFSGRQFSNSRSEMNVSTLELGDSALYLCASSSPGGTDTQYFGPGTRLTVL.

The chain carries TRBV6-4 and TRBJ2-2; D is ambiguous. Germline values: CDR1 MRHNA, CDR2 SNTAGT. V was clipped by 4 bases and J by 6 bases, with 6 bases between them. The CDR3 runs 12 residues. The CDR3 sequence: CASSVGAGELFF. The CDR3 nucleotides are TGTGCCAGCAGTGTCGGTGCCGGGGAGCTGTTTTTT.

The CDR3 reads CASSDGGVPVNQPQHF. The CDR3 DNA follows: TGTGCCAGCAGTGATGGAGGGGTGCCCGTCAATCAGCCCCAGCATTTT. The rearrangement uses TRBV6-1 and TRBJ1-5, with a tentative D call TRBD1 (5 bases). V dropped 3 bases and J dropped 3 bases, with 15 bases sitting between them. The CDR3 length is 16 residues. Germline loops: CDR1 MNHNS, CDR2 SASEGT.

This rearrangement joins TRBV10-3 to TRBJ2-5, with TRBD2 identical over 7 bases. CDR3 length: 14 amino acids. Germline V gene sequence: CDR1 ENHRY, CDR2 SYGVKD. Germline trimming cut 5 bases from V and 2 bases from J; bases unmatched to any gene: 5. The CDR3 loop reads CAISTSGDQETQYF. CDR3 coding DNA: TGTGCCATCAGTACCAGCGGGGATCAAGAGACCCAGTACTTC.

J is TRBJ2-7 and V is TRBV6-6; 9 positions agree with TRBD2. V was clipped by 2 bases and J by 2 bases; unmatched bases: 1. Germline V lookup: CDR1 MNHNY, CDR2 SVGAGI (reference sequence). CDR3 length: 14 amino acids. The CDR3 is CASSYAGGAYEQYF. CDR3 coding DNA: TGTGCCAGCAGTTACGCGGGAGGGGCCTACGAGCAGTACTTC.

J is TRBJ1-4 and V is TRBV11-2, with D possibly matching TRBD1 (6 bases). V was trimmed by 5 bases and J by 4 bases, leaving 14 bases between them. Looked up from germline, CDR1 is SGHAT and CDR2 is FQNNGV. This CDR3 contains 15 residues. The CDR3 DNA reads TGTGCCAGCAGCCCCCAGGGGTCATTTAATGAAAAACTGTTTTTT. It yields the protein CASSPQGSFNEKLFF.

In this sample, this clone turned up once. The CDR3 reads CASSLAGQGAGEKLFF. The CDR3 DNA reads TGTGCCAGCAGCTTAGCGGGACAGGGGGCCGGTGAAAAACTGTTTTTT. The rearrangement links TRBV11-1 to TRBJ1-4; 12 bases line up with TRBD1. CDR3 size: 16 residues. The germline CDR1 and CDR2 sequences are SGHAT and FQDESV (reference sequence). V shed 0 bases and J 7 bases; nucleotides not matched to a gene: 3. The full variable domain, in which reference TRBV11-1 and TRBJ1-4 provide the parts outside the CDR3, is EAEVAQSPRYKITEKSQAVAFWCDPISGHATLYWYRQILGQGPELLVQFQDESVVDDSQLPKDRFSAERLKGVDSTLKIQPAELGDSAMYLCASSLAGQGAGEKLFFGSGTQLSVL.

The chain carries TRBV5-1 and TRBJ2-5, with 12 nucleotides matching TRBD1. This CDR3 contains 17 residues. The germline gives CDR1 SGHRS, CDR2 YFSETQ. The V and J ends lost 6 bases and 5 bases, in that order; junction bases with no gene match: 14. The CDR3 coding sequence is TGCGCCAGCACCACTCGGCCGGGACAGGGGGCTGGGGAGACCCAGTACTTC. It encodes CASTTRPGQGAGETQYF.

The chain joins TRBV10-3 to TRBJ2-2; D uncertain. Germline CDR1 reads ENHRY; CDR2 reads SYGVKD. Trimming removed 7 bases from V and 2 bases from J, with 2 bases in between. CDR3 size: 11 residues. The CDR3 sequence is CAITNTGELFF. The CDR3 bases are TGTGCCATCACCAACACCGGGGAGCTGTTTTTT.

This clone showed up just a few times. The chain couples TRBV29-1 to TRBJ1-1; D call uncertain. The V end lost 6 bases, the J end lost 6 bases, and 14 bases lay between the germline ends. The CDR3 covers 12 residues. Germline V gene data show CDR1 as SQVTM and CDR2 as ANQGSEA. The CDR3 loop reads CSVGLRTSEAFF. The CDR3 bases are TGCAGCGTCGGACTTCGGACTTCTGAAGCTTTCTTT.

Turning to this clone: Given the absence of the conserved phenylalanine or tryptophan at the CDR3 end, a read error is likely. The chain carries TRBV30 and TRBJ1-2; D call uncertain. The CDR3 loop spans 14 amino acids. V was pared by 2 bases and J by 8 bases, with 18 bases between. CDR1 and CDR2 from the germline V gene are GTSNPN and SVGIG (reference sequence). The DNA for the CDR3 is TGTGCCTGGAGTTTAACTTCCCGAACGGGGGGCTACACCCTC. Encoded protein: CAWSLTSRTGGYTL.

The chain links TRBV29-1 to TRBJ2-5; TRBD1 matches at 7 bases. After removal of 1 base from V and 4 bases from J, the junction contained 3 bases not matched to a gene. Germline V lookup: CDR1 SQVTM, CDR2 ANQGSEA. The CDR3 has 13 amino acids. The CDR3 DNA follows: TGCAGCGTTGAAGGGTCAGGGGGAGAGACCCAGTACTTC. Protein sequence: CSVEGSGGETQYF.

This rearrangement joins TRBV7-9 to TRBJ1-1; D not certain. With 5 bases removed from V and 11 bases from J, the gap between germline ends came to 12 bases. Germline CDR1 and CDR2: SEHNR and FQNEAQ (reference sequence). The CDR3 sequence is 11 residues long. CDR3 region: CASSLASGAFF. CDR3 in DNA: TGTGCCAGCAGCCTGGCTTCGGGGGCTTTCTTT. Full variable domain (missing parts from reference TRBV7-9 and TRBJ1-1): DTGVSQNPRHKITKRGQNVTFRCDPISEHNRLYWYRQTLGQGPEFLTYFQNEAQLEKSRLLSDRFSAERPKGSFSTLEIQRTEQGDSAMYLCASSLASGAFFGQGTRLTVV.

This chain connects TRBV6-1 to TRBJ2-1; 7 nucleotides match TRBD1. The germline V gene encodes CDR1 MNHNS and CDR2 SASEGT. The CDR3 is 15 amino acids. With 2 bases clipped from V and 2 bases from J, the junction kept 3 bases outside the gene matches. CDR3 nucleotides: TGTGCCAGCAGTGAACGACAGGGCCCCTACAATGAGCAGTTCTTC. Its protein product is CASSERQGPYNEQFF.